This T cell receptor (beta chain) was recorded in a study of cytomegalovirus exposure and HLA in healthy donors. CDR3 size: 16 residues. Trimming took 4 bases from V and 0 from J; bases not matched to a gene: 5. Germline assignment: CDR1 LGHNA and CDR2 YSLEER. Study observations and caveats: A few CMV-associated chains proved CMV antigen-specific in vitro. Reportedly, a later analysis found an Asian-associated ancestry cluster had fewer N-insertions than the roughly 700-donor mean. Later, an analysis found that common viral pathogens appeared to be linked with several of the most significant clusters.

This clone was found a few times. The antigen is unknown. PCR employed 60 Vbeta and 13 Jbeta primers. Method: immunoSEQ multiplex PCR; TCRdb's copy keeps in-frame clones and lacks some. This table holds roughly 80,000 clones, approximately 60% found once. The TCR sequence derives from a male donor in good health and CMV-seropositive. The V and J genes are TRBV4-3 and TRBJ2-2; 7 bases align to TRBD1. The specimen was PBMCs. CDR3 loop: CASSPRTGTNTGELFF. The CDR3 nucleotides are TGCGCCAGCAGCCCTAGGACAGGAACGAACACCGGGGAGCTGTTTTTT.